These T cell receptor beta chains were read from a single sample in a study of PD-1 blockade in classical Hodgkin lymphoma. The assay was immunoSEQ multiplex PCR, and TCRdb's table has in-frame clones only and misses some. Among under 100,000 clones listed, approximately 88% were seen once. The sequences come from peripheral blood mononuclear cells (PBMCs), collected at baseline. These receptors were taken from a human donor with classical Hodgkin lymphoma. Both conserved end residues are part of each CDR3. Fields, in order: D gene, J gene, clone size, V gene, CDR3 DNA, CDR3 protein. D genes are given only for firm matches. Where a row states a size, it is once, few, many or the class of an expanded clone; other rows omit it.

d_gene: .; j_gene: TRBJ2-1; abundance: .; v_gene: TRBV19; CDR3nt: TGTGCCAGTAGTATAGGGTTGGTAGGGGCAAATGAGCAGTTCTTC; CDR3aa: CASSIGLVGANEQFF
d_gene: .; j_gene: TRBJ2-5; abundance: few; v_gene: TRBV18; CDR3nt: TGTGCCAGCTCACGGGAGGCAGCTTCTCAAGAGACCCAGTACTTC; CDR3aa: CASSREAASQETQYF
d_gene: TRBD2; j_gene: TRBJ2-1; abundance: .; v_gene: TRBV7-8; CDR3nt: TGTGCCAGCAGCTCCCCTAGCGGGGGAGGGTCCTACAATGAGCAGTTCTTC; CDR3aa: CASSSPSGGGSYNEQFF
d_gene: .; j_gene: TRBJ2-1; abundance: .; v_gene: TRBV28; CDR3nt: TGTGCCAGCAGCCCCCCCCCGCTCCCGTACAATGAGCAGTTCTTC; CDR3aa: CASSPPPLPYNEQFF
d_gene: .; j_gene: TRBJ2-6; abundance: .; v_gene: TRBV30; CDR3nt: TGTGCCTGGGGTCCCGGGGCCAACGTCCTGACTTTC; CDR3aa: CAWGPGANVLTF
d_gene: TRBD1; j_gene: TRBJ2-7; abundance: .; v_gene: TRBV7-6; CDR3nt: TGTGCCAGCAGCCCAGGGGGTGGCTACGAGCAGTACTTC; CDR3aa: CASSPGGGYEQYF
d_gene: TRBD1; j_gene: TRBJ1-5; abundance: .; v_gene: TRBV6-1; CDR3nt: TGTGCCAGCAGTTCACAGGGGCCCTGGGGACCCCAGCATTTT; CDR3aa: CASSSQGPWGPQHF
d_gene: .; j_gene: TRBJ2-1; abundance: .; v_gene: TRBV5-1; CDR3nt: TGCGCCAGCAGCCTCGACAGTCCAGCCTACAATGAGCAGTTCTTC; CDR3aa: CASSLDSPAYNEQFF
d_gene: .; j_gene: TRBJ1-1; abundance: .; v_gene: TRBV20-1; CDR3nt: TGCAGTGCTGCCCACAGGGCTGAAGCTTTCTTT; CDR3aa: CSAAHRAEAFF
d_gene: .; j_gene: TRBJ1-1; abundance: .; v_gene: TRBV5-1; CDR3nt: TGCGCCAGCAGCTTGGTCTTCGGGGGCGACACTGAAGCTTTCTTT; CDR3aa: CASSLVFGGDTEAFF
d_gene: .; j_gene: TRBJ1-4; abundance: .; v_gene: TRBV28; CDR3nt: TGTGCCAGCAGTCCCCAATCCGGGACTAAACTGTTTTTT; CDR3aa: CASSPQSGTKLFF
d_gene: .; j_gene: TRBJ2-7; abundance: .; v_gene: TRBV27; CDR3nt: TGTGCCAGCAGTTCTCCCTTTGGGGGGAGCGGGCACTACGAGCAGTACTTC; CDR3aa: CASSSPFGGSGHYEQYF
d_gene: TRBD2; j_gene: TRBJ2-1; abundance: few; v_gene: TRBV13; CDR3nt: TGTGCCAGCAGCCACTCACTAGCGGGACGAGCTAGAGGCGAGCAGTTCTTC; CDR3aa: CASSHSLAGRARGEQFF
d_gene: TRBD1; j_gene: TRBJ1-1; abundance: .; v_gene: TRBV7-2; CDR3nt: TGTGCCAGCAGCTTAACTACAGGGGGAAACACTGAAGCTTTCTTT; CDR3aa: CASSLTTGGNTEAFF
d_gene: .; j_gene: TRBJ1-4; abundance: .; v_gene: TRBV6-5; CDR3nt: TGTGCCAGCAGTGTCCGGGCCCTCAGGGAAAAACTGTTTTTT; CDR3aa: CASSVRALREKLFF
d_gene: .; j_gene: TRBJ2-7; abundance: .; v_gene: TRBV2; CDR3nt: TGTGCCAGCAGCTCAGGGGCCTTAAGCTCCTACGAGCAGTACTTC; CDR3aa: CASSSGALSSYEQYF
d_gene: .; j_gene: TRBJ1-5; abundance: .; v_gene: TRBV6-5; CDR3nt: TGTGCCAGCAGTTACGGGGGGAACAATCAGCCCCAGCATTTT; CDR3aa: CASSYGGNNQPQHF
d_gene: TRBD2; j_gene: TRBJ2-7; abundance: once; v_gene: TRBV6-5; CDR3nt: TGTGCCAGCACCCCAACGGGAGGGCCCTACGAGCAGTACTTC; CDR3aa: CASTPTGGPYEQYF
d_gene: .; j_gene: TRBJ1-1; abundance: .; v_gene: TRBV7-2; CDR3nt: TGTGCCAGCAGCTTAGGACAGGATCCTGAAGCTTTCTTT; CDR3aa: CASSLGQDPEAFF
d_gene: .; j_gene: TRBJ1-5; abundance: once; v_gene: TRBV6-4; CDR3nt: TGTGCCAGCAGCGGTACAGGGTACGTCCATAGCAATCAGCCCCAGCATTTT; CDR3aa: CASSGTGYVHSNQPQHF
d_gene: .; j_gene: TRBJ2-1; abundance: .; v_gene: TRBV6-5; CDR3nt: TGTGCCAGCAGTACCTCCAGAGAGCAGTTCTTC; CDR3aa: CASSTSREQFF
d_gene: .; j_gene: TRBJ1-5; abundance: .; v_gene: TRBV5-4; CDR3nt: TGTGCCAGCAGCAGAGACAGAAACCCGAATCAGCCCCAGCATTTT; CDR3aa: CASSRDRNPNQPQHF
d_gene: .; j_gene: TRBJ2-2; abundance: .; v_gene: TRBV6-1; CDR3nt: TGTGCCAGCAGTGAATTCACAGGGTACAACACCGGGGAGCTGTTTTTT; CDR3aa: CASSEFTGYNTGELFF
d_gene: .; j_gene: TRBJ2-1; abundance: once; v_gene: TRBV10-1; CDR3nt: TGCGCCAGCAGTGCCCCAGGGGAGAGGAATGAGCAGTTCTTC; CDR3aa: CASSAPGERNEQFF
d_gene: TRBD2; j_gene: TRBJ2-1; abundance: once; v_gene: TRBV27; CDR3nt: TGTGCCAGCAGTTTCTCACGACTAGCCGGCAATGAGCAGTTCTTC; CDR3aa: CASSFSRLAGNEQFF
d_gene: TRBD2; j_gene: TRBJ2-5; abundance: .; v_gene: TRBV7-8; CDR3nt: TGTGCCAGCTCATATACTAGCGGAACAAAAGAGACCCAGTACTTC; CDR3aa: CASSYTSGTKETQYF
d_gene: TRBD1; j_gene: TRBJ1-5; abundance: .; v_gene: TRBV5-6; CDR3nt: TGTGCCAGCAGCCGAATGGGTGAACAGGGGACCGGCAATCAGCCCCAGCATTTT; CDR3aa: CASSRMGEQGTGNQPQHF
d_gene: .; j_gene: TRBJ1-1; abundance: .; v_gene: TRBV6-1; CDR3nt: TGTGCCAGCAGAGGGGTGGGCGTAACTGAAGCTTTCTTT; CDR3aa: CASRGVGVTEAFF
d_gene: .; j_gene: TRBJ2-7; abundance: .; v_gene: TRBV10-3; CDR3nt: TGTGCCATCAGTGACTGGGGGTCCTACGAGCAGTACTTC; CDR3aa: CAISDWGSYEQYF
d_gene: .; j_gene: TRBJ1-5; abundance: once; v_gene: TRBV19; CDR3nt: TGTGCCAGTAGACTCGGGACACCAGCATACCAGCCCCAGCATTTT; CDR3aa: CASRLGTPAYQPQHF
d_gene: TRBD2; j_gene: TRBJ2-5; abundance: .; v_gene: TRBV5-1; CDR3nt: TGCGCCAGCAGCCCGGGACTAGCTGGGGAGACCCAGTACTTC; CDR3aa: CASSPGLAGETQYF
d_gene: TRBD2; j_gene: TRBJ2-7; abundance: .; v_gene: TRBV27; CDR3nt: TGTGCCAGCAGTTCAGCGGCGGGACTAGGGATAGTGGGATCCTACGAGCAGTACTTC; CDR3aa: CASSSAAGLGIVGSYEQYF
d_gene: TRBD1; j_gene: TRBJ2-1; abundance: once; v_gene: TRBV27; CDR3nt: TGTGCCAGCAGTCAGCGGGACAGGGGCAATGAGCAGTTCTTC; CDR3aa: CASSQRDRGNEQFF
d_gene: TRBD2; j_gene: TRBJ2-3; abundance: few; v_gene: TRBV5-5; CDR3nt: TGTGCCAGCAGCTTGTGGGGGGGAACAGATACGCAGTATTTT; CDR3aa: CASSLWGGTDTQYF
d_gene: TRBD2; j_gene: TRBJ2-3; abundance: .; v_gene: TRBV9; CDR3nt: TGTGCCAGCAGCGTAGGGGGTTGGAGCGGGAGCGTAGCAGATACGCAGTATTTT; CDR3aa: CASSVGGWSGSVADTQYF
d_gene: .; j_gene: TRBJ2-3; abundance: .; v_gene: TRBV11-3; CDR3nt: TGTGCCAGCAGCTTAGTTCCAGATACGCAGTATTTT; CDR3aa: CASSLVPDTQYF
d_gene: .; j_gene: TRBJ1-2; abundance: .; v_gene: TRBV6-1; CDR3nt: TGTGCCAGCAGTGAGTCTCTGGCAGGGTACTATGGCTACACCTTC; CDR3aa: CASSESLAGYYGYTF
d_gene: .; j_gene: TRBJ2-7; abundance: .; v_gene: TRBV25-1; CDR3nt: TGTGCCAGCAGCCAGACAGGGACTCGAGGTGAGCAGTACTTC; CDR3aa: CASSQTGTRGEQYF
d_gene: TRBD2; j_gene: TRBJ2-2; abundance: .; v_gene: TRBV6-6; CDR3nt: TGTGCCAGCAGTTACTTAGCGGGAGGCACCGGGGAGCTGTTTTTT; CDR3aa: CASSYLAGGTGELFF
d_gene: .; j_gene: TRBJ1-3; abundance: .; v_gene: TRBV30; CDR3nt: TGTGCCTGGAGTGTGGGGGTGGAAGGAAACACCATATATTTT; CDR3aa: CAWSVGVEGNTIYF
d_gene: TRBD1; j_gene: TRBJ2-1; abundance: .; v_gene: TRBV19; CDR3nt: TGTGCCAGTAGTATAGAGACAGGGTTTATCAATGAGCAGTTCTTC; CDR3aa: CASSIETGFINEQFF
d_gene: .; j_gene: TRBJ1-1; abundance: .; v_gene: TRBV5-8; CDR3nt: TGTGCCAGCAGCTACTACCCCCCCGACCCTGAAGCTTTCTTT; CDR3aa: CASSYYPPDPEAFF
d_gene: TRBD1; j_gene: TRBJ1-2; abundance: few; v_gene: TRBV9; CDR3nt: TGTGCCAGCAGCTTCTACGACAGGGTAGGGACGCGGGGCTACACCTTC; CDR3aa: CASSFYDRVGTRGYTF
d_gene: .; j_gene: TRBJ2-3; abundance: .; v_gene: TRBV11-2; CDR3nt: TGTGCCAGCAGCTCCGGAGTGGGTTGGGATACGCAGTATTTT; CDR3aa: CASSSGVGWDTQYF
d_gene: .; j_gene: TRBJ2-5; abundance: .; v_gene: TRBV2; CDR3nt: TGTGCCAGCAGTGGGGGGGGGCTAGCTCAAGAGACCCAGTACTTC; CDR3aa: CASSGGGLAQETQYF
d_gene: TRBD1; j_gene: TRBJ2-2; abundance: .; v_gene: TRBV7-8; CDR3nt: TGTGCCAGCAGCCCCAGGACAGGGGCAAACACCGGGGAGCTGTTTTTT; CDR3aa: CASSPRTGANTGELFF
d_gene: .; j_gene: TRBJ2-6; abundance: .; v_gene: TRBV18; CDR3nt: TGTGCCAGCTCACCTGGTGGGGCCAACGTCCTGACTTTC; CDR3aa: CASSPGGANVLTF
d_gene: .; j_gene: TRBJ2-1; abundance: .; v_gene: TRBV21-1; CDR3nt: TGTGCCGGGGTCTGGCTCGCGGAAGCGCGCAGGAAGCAGTTCTTC; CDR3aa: CAGVWLAEARRKQFF
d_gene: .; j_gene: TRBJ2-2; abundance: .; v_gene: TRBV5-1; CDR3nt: TGCGCCAGCAGCCGATGGGGTTCAAATACGAACACCGGGGAGCTGTTTTTT; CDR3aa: CASSRWGSNTNTGELFF
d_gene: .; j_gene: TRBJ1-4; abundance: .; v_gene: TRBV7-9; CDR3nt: TGTGCCAGCAGTGACCTACTGGATGAAAAACTGTTTTTT; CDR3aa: CASSDLLDEKLFF
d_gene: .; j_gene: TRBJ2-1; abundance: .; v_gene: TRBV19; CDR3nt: TGTGCCAGTAGTATTGGGAGTAACAATGAGCAGTTCTTC; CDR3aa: CASSIGSNNEQFF